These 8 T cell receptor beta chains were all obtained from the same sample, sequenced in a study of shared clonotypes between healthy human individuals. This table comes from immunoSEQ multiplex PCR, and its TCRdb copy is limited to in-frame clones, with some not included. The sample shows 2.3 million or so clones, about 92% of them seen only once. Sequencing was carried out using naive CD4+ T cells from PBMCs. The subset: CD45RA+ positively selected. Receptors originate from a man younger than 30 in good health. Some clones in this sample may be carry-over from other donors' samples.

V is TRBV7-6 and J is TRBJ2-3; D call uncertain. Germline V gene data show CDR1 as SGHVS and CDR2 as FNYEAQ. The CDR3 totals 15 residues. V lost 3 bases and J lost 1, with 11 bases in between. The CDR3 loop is CASSFLVAGTDTQYF. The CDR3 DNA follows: TGTGCCAGCAGCTTCCTGGTGGCAGGCACAGATACGCAGTATTTT.

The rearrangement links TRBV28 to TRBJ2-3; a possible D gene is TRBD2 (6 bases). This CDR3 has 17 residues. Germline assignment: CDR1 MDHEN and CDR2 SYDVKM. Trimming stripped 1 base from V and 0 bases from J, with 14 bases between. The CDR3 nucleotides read TGTGCCAGCAGTTTATCGGAAGCGGGCCGAAGCACAGATACGCAGTATTTT. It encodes CASSLSEAGRSTDTQYF.

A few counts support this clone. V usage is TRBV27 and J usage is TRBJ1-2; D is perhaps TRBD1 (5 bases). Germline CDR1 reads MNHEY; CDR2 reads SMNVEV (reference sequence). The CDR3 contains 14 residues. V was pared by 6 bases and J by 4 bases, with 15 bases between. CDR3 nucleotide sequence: TGTGCCAGCAGATACATGGGACGTCCCTATGGCTACACCTTC. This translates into CASRYMGRPYGYTF.

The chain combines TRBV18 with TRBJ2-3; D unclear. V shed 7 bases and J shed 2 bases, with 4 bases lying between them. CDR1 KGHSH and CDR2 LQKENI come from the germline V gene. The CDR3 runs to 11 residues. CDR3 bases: TGTGCCAGCTTCTCCACAGATACGCAGTATTTT. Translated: CASFSTDTQYF.

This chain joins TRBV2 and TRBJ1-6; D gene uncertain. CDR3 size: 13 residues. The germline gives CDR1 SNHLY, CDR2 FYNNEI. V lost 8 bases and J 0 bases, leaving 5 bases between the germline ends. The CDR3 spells CASQSSYNSPLHF. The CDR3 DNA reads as TGTGCCAGCCAGAGCTCCTATAATTCACCCCTCCACTTT.

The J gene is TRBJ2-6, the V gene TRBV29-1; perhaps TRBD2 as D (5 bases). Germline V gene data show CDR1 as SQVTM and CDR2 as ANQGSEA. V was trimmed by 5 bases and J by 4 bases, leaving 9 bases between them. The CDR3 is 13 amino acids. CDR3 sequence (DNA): TGCAGCGTTCGAGGGAGCGGGGCCAACGTCCTGACTTTC. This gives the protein CSVRGSGANVLTF.

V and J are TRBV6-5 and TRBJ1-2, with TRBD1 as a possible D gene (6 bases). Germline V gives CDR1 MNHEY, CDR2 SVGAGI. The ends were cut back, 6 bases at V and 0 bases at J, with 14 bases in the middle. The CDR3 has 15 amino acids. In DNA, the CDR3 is TGTGCCAGCAGGCTACAGGGCCCCGCTAACTATGGCTACACCTTC. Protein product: CASRLQGPANYGYTF.

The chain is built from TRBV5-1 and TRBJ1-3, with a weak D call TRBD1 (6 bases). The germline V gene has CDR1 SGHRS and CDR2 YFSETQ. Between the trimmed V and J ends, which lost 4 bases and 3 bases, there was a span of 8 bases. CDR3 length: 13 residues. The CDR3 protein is CASSRDIGNTIYF. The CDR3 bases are TGCGCCAGCAGCCGGGACATTGGAAACACCATATATTTT.